These 31 T cell receptor beta chains share one sample of origin, sequenced in a study of cytomegalovirus exposure and HLA in healthy donors. This PCR relied on a set of 60 Vbeta primers and 13 Jbeta primers. Sequencing used immunoSEQ multiplex PCR; TCRdb keeps in-frame clones, though not all of them. The data show about 98,000 clones, with about two thirds seen just once and 2% to 3% held by the top ten. The sample taken for sequencing was PBMCs. Receptor source: a man aged 45 to 65 in good health and CMV-seronegative.

This clone was counted a few times. The gene calls are TRBV2 and TRBJ1-2; D gene uncertain. Trimming stripped 6 bases from V and 13 bases from J, with 24 bases between. This CDR3 region has 14 residues. CDR1 and CDR2 from the germline V gene are SNHLY and FYNNEI. CDR3 sequence reads: CASRDPDLPISFTF. The CDR3 DNA is TGTGCCAGCAGAGACCCGGACTTGCCTATATCCTTCACCTTC.

This clone was counted a single time. V is TRBV28 and J is TRBJ1-3; possibly TRBD1 for D (6 bases). Looked up from germline, CDR1 is MDHEN and CDR2 is SYDVKM. The CDR3 runs to 15 residues. Trimming left V 5 bases short and J 2 bases short, with 13 bases between. The CDR3 DNA follows: TGTGCCAGCAGTATACTGAACAGGGCTGGAAACACCATATATTTT. Its translation is CASSILNRAGNTIYF.

This clone has a handful of counts. The genes are TRBV28 and TRBJ1-1; 7 bases are shared with TRBD1. The V gene end was trimmed by 5 bases and the J gene end by 11 bases; junction bases not matched to a gene: 8. The CDR3 contains 12 residues. CDR1 MDHEN and CDR2 SYDVKM come from the germline V gene. CDR3 bases: TGTGCCAGCAGTACCCCGACAGGGTTCGCTTTCTTT. It yields the protein CASSTPTGFAFF.

The chain links TRBV15 to TRBJ2-7; 7 bases match TRBD1. Germline V gene data show CDR1 as LNHNV and CDR2 as YYDKDF (reference sequence). V gave up 0 bases and J gave up 6 bases; unmatched junction bases: 5. The CDR3 has 14 amino acids. The chain's CDR3 is CATSRDLDRIEQYF. Written as DNA, the CDR3 is TGTGCCACCAGCAGAGATCTGGACAGGATCGAGCAGTACTTC.

The chain couples TRBV5-4 to TRBJ2-1; D remains ambiguous. V lost 1 base and J 1 base, leaving 9 bases between the germline ends. Germline lookup yields CDR1 SGHNT and CDR2 YYREEE (reference sequence). The CDR3 runs to 15 residues. CDR3 sequence: CASSLHQVSYNEQFF. In DNA, the CDR3 is TGTGCCAGCAGCTTGCATCAGGTGTCCTACAATGAGCAGTTCTTC.

This chain links TRBV4-3 with TRBJ1-2, with TRBD1 matching 7 bases. CDR3 length: 17 residues. Germline trimming cut 3 bases from V and 4 bases from J; bases unmatched to any gene: 14. Germline lookup yields CDR1 LGHNA and CDR2 YSLEER. The CDR3 protein is CASSHSLGGDISYGYTF. The CDR3 DNA reads as TGCGCCAGCAGCCACTCTTTAGGGGGCGATATAAGCTATGGCTACACCTTC.

V gene TRBV5-6 combines with J gene TRBJ1-1; 7 nucleotides align to TRBD1. CDR3 size: 13 residues. CDR1 is SGHDT and CDR2 is YYEEEE in the germline V gene. With V trimmed by 7 bases and J by 2 bases, 5 bases remained unmatched. This CDR3 is CASHGTANTEAFF. The CDR3 DNA reads TGTGCCAGCCACGGGACAGCTAACACTGAAGCTTTCTTT.

DNA for the CDR3: TGTGCCAGCAGTTCTCTGGACAGCCAAGAGACCCAGTACTTC. Protein product: CASSSLDSQETQYF. The chain employs TRBV27 and TRBJ2-5; tentatively, D is TRBD1 (6 bases). This CDR3 contains 14 residues. Per germline, CDR1 MNHEY and CDR2 SMNVEV (reference sequence). Deletions cut 4 bases from V and 1 base from J, with 10 bases between.

The chain carries TRBV7-9 and TRBJ2-6, with D unresolved. V was clipped by 4 bases and J by 0 bases, with 13 bases between them. The CDR3 length is 17 residues. From germline, CDR1 is SEHNR and CDR2 FQNEAQ (reference sequence). The CDR3 nucleotides are TGTGCCAGCAGCTCCCTGACATATTCCTCTGGGGCCAACGTCCTGACTTTC. Translation gives CASSSLTYSSGANVLTF.

The chain joins TRBV7-2 to TRBJ1-2; possibly TRBD1 for D (5 bases). There are 13 residues in the CDR3. V lost 0 bases and J lost 6, with 8 bases in between. Germline V gene data show CDR1 as SGHTA and CDR2 as FQGNSA. CDR3 region: CASSLAWGDGYTF. The DNA of the CDR3 is TGTGCCAGCAGCTTAGCATGGGGGGATGGCTACACCTTC. Supplemented by reference TRBV7-2 and TRBJ1-2, the full variable domain reads GAGVSQSPSNKVTEKGKDVELRCDPISGHTALYWYRQSLGQGLEFLIYFQGNSAPDKSGLPSDRFSAERTGGSVSTLTIQRTQQEDSAVYLCASSLAWGDGYTFGSGTRLTVV.

The rearrangement uses TRBV6-5 and TRBJ1-5, with D possibly TRBD1 on 6 matching bases. Germline-derived CDR1 and CDR2 are MNHEY and SVGAGI. The CDR3 covers 14 residues. Trimming cost V 6 bases and J 5 bases, with 14 bases left between them. The CDR3 loop is CASRQGSQYQPQHF. For the CDR3, the DNA is TGTGCCAGCAGGCAGGGGTCCCAATATCAGCCCCAGCATTTT.

The chain joins TRBV7-9 to TRBJ2-2; 7 positions match TRBD2. Germline V gives CDR1 SEHNR, CDR2 FQNEAQ (reference sequence). The CDR3 length is 17 residues. V was clipped by 7 bases and J by 2 bases; unmatched bases: 13. The CDR3 is CASTHYGRSVNTGELFF. The CDR3 DNA reads as TGTGCCAGCACCCACTACGGGAGGTCGGTTAACACCGGGGAGCTGTTTTTT.

This clone has a handful of counts. The rearrangement uses TRBV30 and TRBJ1-5; no reliable D call. Germline lookup yields CDR1 GTSNPN and CDR2 SVGIG (reference sequence). CDR3 length: 12 residues. Trimming removed 1 base at V and 4 bases at J, with 5 bases between. CDR3 in DNA: TGTGCCTGGAGTGAGACAAATCAGCCCCAGCATTTT. The encoded protein is CAWSETNQPQHF.

The chain carries TRBV19 and TRBJ2-7; D is undetermined. V shed 3 bases and J shed 2 bases, with 8 bases lying between them. Germline assignment: CDR1 LNHDA and CDR2 SQIVND (reference sequence). This CDR3 region has 13 residues. CDR3 nucleotides: TGTGCCAGTAGTATCCCAGAGGCCTACGAGCAGTACTTC. It translates to CASSIPEAYEQYF.

V usage is TRBV18 and J usage is TRBJ2-7, with 7 nucleotides matching TRBD1. The junction had 10 bases not matched to a gene; V was cut back by 5 bases and J by 3 bases. The CDR3 has 15 amino acids. Germline V gene data show CDR1 as KGHSH and CDR2 as LQKENI. CDR3 sequence: CASSNGETGFYEQYF. The CDR3 DNA is TGTGCCAGCTCAAACGGAGAGACAGGGTTCTACGAGCAGTACTTC.

The chain carries TRBV14 and TRBJ2-7, with 7 bases matching TRBD1. The germline CDR1 and CDR2 sequences are SGHDN and FVKESK. This CDR3 region has 14 residues. The V and J ends lost 1 base and 4 bases, in that order; junction bases with no gene match: 4. The CDR3 DNA is TGTGCCAGCAGCCAAGTTTACAGGGGTTACGAGCAGTACTTC. This sequence encodes CASSQVYRGYEQYF.

This chain uses TRBV27 with TRBJ2-2; D gene unclear. In germline, CDR1 is MNHEY, CDR2 SMNVEV (reference sequence). The CDR3 covers 13 residues. V lost 5 bases to trimming and J lost 1 base, with 5 bases between them. In DNA, the CDR3 is TGTGCCAGCAGTGCACAGAACACCGGGGAGCTGTTTTTT. Its protein product is CASSAQNTGELFF.

The rearrangement links TRBV6-5 to TRBJ1-5; TRBD1 is a possible D gene (5 bases). Germline CDR1 reads MNHEY; CDR2 reads SVGAGI. The CDR3 length is 14 residues. V dropped 4 bases and J dropped 5 bases, with 12 bases sitting between them. The CDR3 coding sequence is TGTGCCAGCAGTTTACGGGGGGACCATCAGCCCCAGCATTTT. Protein sequence: CASSLRGDHQPQHF.

The chain employs TRBV15 and TRBJ1-2, with 7 bases lining up with TRBD1. The CDR3 sequence is 16 residues long. V trimming: 0 bases; J trimming: 6 bases; junction bases outside the gene matches: 10. Germline V gene lookup returns CDR1 LNHNV and CDR2 YYDKDF (reference sequence). The CDR3 DNA reads as TGTGCCACCAGCAGAGATAGCTCTAGCAGGGGGGATGGCTACACCTTC. Residues: CATSRDSSSRGDGYTF.

The chain recombines TRBV9 with TRBJ2-2, with 10 positions matching TRBD1. CDR1 is SGDLS, CDR2 YYNGEE, per germline. This CDR3 spans 15 amino acids. V shed 4 bases, J shed 5 bases, and the junction held 5 bases outside the gene matches. The chain's CDR3 is CASSPRDRGTGELFF. DNA for the CDR3: TGTGCCAGCAGCCCTCGGGACAGGGGAACCGGGGAGCTGTTTTTT.

J is TRBJ1-6 and V is TRBV25-1; the match to TRBD1 covers 9 bases. The CDR3 sequence is 15 residues long. V lost 5 bases to trimming and J lost 10 bases; unmatched junction nucleotides: 9. CDR1 and CDR2 from the germline V gene are MGHDK and SYGVNS. The DNA of the CDR3 is TGTGCCAGCAGTTCATCCGGGACAGGGCAATCACCCCTCCACTTT. This encodes CASSSSGTGQSPLHF.

This clone was seen just once. V and J are TRBV6-5 and TRBJ2-1; 8 bases match TRBD1. This CDR3 has 13 amino acids. V dropped 5 bases and J dropped 6; count of bases not matched to a gene: 3. CDR1 and CDR2 (germline): MNHEY, SVGAGI. CDR3 sequence (DNA): TGTGCCAGCAGTAAGACAGGGGTCAATGAGCAGTTCTTC. As protein: CASSKTGVNEQFF.

The table lists this clone with a few counts. The J gene is TRBJ1-4, the V gene TRBV6-5, with TRBD1 matching 7 bases. This CDR3 contains 14 residues. Germline V CDR1 and CDR2: MNHEY, SVGAGI. J gave up 5 bases and V 6 bases, and 6 bases lay outside the gene matches. CDR3 sequence: CASSPTGPNEKLFF. The DNA of the CDR3 is TGTGCCAGCAGCCCGACAGGGCCCAATGAAAAACTGTTTTTT.

The genes are TRBV5-1 and TRBJ1-1; D may be TRBD1 (6 bases). Trimming took off 7 bases at V and 1 base at J, with 14 bases between the two ends. CDR3 length: 14 amino acids. Looked up from germline, CDR1 is SGHRS and CDR2 is YFSETQ. The CDR3 DNA sequence: TGCGCCAGCTCCGGGGGGCTGCGGAACACTGAAGCTTTCTTT. Protein product: CASSGGLRNTEAFF. Based on the CDR3 plus reference TRBV5-1 and TRBJ1-1, the full variable domain is KAGVTQTPRYLIKTRGQQVTLSCSPISGHRSVSWYQQTPGQGLQFLFEYFSETQRNKGNFPGRFSGRQFSNSRSEMNVSTLELGDSALYLCASSGGLRNTEAFFGQGTRLTVV.

The chain couples TRBV6-1 to TRBJ2-3; D is perhaps TRBD2 (5 bases). Germline lookup yields CDR1 MNHNS and CDR2 SASEGT. The V and J ends lost 7 bases and 3 bases respectively, with 14 bases between them. This CDR3 is 14 amino acids long. This CDR3 is CASTTPLGTDTQYF. The CDR3 region has the DNA TGTGCCAGCACCACACCACTAGGGACAGATACGCAGTATTTT.

There are a few counts of this clone. This sequence joins TRBV4-1 and TRBJ1-6, with a tentative D call TRBD1 (6 bases). The germline V and J ends were trimmed by 0 bases and 8 bases, with 11 bases remaining between them. In germline, CDR1 is MGHRA, CDR2 YSYEKL. The length of the CDR3 is 15 residues. DNA for the CDR3: TGCGCCAGCAGCCAAGATTTGGGGGCCTATTCACCCCTCCACTTT. Its translation: CASSQDLGAYSPLHF.

J is TRBJ2-7 and V is TRBV11-2; the D is unclear. CDR1 and CDR2 from the germline V gene are SGHAT and FQNNGV. Trimming left V 7 bases short and J 4 bases short, with 14 bases between. This CDR3 has 13 amino acids. The CDR3: CASNQASLYEQYF. The CDR3 bases are TGTGCCAGCAACCAGGCCTCTTTATACGAGCAGTACTTC.

This clone was detected only once. The rearrangement uses TRBV5-1 and TRBJ1-6; TRBD1 agrees at 10 bases. The CDR3 totals 14 residues. Trimming at V came to 7 bases and at J to 10 bases, leaving 8 bases not matched to a gene. CDR1 and CDR2 (germline): SGHRS, YFSETQ. The chain's CDR3 is CASGTGTGVSPLHF. CDR3 bases: TGCGCCAGCGGAACCGGGACAGGGGTCTCACCCCTCCACTTT.

This clone was counted a few times. The J gene is TRBJ1-1, the V gene TRBV7-6, with D unclear. The germline V gene has CDR1 SGHVS and CDR2 FNYEAQ. With 0 bases removed from V and 1 base from J, the gap between germline ends came to 3 bases. This CDR3 spans 13 amino acids. CDR3: CASSLAGNTEAFF. CDR3 nucleotides: TGTGCCAGCAGCTTAGCCGGGAACACTGAAGCTTTCTTT.

This chain uses TRBV4-1 with TRBJ2-5; 12 nucleotides match TRBD2. Germline CDR1 reads MGHRA; CDR2 reads YSYEKL. The CDR3 totals 19 residues. The J segment lost 1 base and the V segment lost 1 base, leaving 10 bases of the junction unmatched. CDR3 sequence (DNA): TGCGCCAGCAGCCAAGTCCACATTACTAGCGGGGGGATCCAAGAGACCCAGTACTTC. The encoded protein is CASSQVHITSGGIQETQYF.

V gene TRBV11-1 combines with J gene TRBJ1-2, with D perhaps matching TRBD1 (5 bases). The CDR3 contains 15 residues. The V end lost 8 bases, the J end lost 2 bases, and 18 bases lay between the germline ends. Germline CDR1 reads SGHAT; CDR2 reads FQDESV (reference sequence). In DNA, the CDR3 is TGTGCCAGCGGATCTGACAGTTACCCAAACTATGGCTACACCTTC. It translates to CASGSDSYPNYGYTF.